This T cell receptor beta chain is drawn from a study of post-analysis software for immune sequencing data. Study-level points and caveats: TRBV segments more frequent in patients than in controls numbered five and included TRBV5-6, TRBV5-1 and TRBV20-1. Strong co-clustering by F measure was evident for samples that had been prepared in the same batch.

Trimming cost V 6 bases and J 7 bases; bases outside gene matches: 12. The CDR3 has 14 amino acids. CDR1 is DFQATT and CDR2 is SNEGSKA in the germline V gene (reference sequence). This clonotype was seen a few times. Its specificity is unknown. TCR beta cDNA libraries included unique molecular identifiers. TCRdb processed the PCR reads anew with MiXCR; each CDR3 protein has one entry. The sample consists of 450,000 or so distinct CDR3 sequences, nearly 45% of them appearing once. The rearrangement links TRBV20-1 to TRBJ1-5; TRBD1 aligns across 7 bases. The TCR was taken from a girl aged 10-17 years with multiple sclerosis. The sample taken for sequencing was blood. CDR3 DNA: TGCAGTGCCCGAGCCTGGGGACAGCGACAGCCCCAGCATTTT. Its translation is CSARAWGQRQPQHF.